This T cell receptor (beta chain) was recovered during a study of T cell responses to AZD1222 COVID-19 vaccine. This clone was recorded only once. Its target is unknown. The study, taken as a whole, reports: Clonal diversity was possibly underestimated, and white British individuals and females predominated among donors. Samples come after the peak T cell response, not at day 14.

Assay: immunoSEQ multiplex PCR; the TCRdb copy retains only in-frame clones and omits some. The profile shows approximately 110,000 clones, over 75% of them singletons. Germline assignment: CDR1 GTSNPN and CDR2 SVGIG (reference sequence). This CDR3 comprises 15 residues. The junction had 8 bases not matched to a gene; V was cut back by 8 bases and J by 2 bases. This chain connects TRBV30 to TRBJ2-3; 12 positions match TRBD2. The input for sequencing was peripheral blood, taken on day 0 of AZD1222 vaccination. This clonotype was sampled from an adult in good health. The CDR3 nucleotides are TGTGCCCTTAGGCGGACTAGCGGGGTCACAGATACGCAGTATTTT. This encodes CALRRTSGVTDTQYF.